This passage covers 31 T cell receptor beta chains from one sample sequenced in a study of a mutant IDH1 vaccine in newly diagnosed glioma. Using immunoSEQ multiplex PCR, the repertoire was profiled, and TCRdb retains in-frame clones only, with some absent. The sample lists about 60,000 clones, approximately 84% occurring once. Specified time point: week 11, during vaccination. Each dose delivered 300 ug of mutant IDH1 20-mer peptide subcutaneously with imiquimod. These receptors' targets are unknown. The sequencing used PBMCs, collected from a glioma patient whose treatment included an IDH1 peptide vaccine. The receptors were sampled from a woman aged 50 to 60 with glioma.

This clone was seen a single time. The chain joins TRBV30 to TRBJ1-2; maybe TRBD1 (5 bases). The CDR3 covers 13 residues. In germline, CDR1 is GTSNPN, CDR2 SVGIG (reference sequence). The V end lost 4 bases, the J end lost 5 bases, and 14 bases lay between the germline ends. Written as DNA, the CDR3 is TGTGCCTGGATTACAGGAGGAAAGTATGGCTACACCTTC. Encoded protein: CAWITGGKYGYTF.

This chain connects TRBV19 to TRBJ2-7; 8 bases match TRBD2. The CDR3 sequence is 15 residues long. Per germline, CDR1 LNHDA and CDR2 SQIVND (reference sequence). J gave up 2 bases and V 7 bases, and 10 bases lay outside the gene matches. CDR3 bases: TGTGCCAGTACCATAGGGAGCGGGGGAACCTACGAGCAGTACTTC. Its protein is CASTIGSGGTYEQYF.

V gene TRBV7-9 combines with J gene TRBJ2-7; no definite D call. From germline, CDR1 is SEHNR and CDR2 FQNEAQ (reference sequence). CDR3 length: 14 residues. V lost 1 base and J lost 1, with 8 bases in between. As DNA, the CDR3 is TGTGCCAGCAGCTTAGATGGGCGTTCCTACGAGCAGTACTTC. This translates into CASSLDGRSYEQYF.

The chain is built from TRBV10-3 and TRBJ2-5; D unresolved. V lost 0 bases and J 5 bases, leaving 10 bases between the germline ends. This CDR3 comprises 14 residues. Germline loops: CDR1 ENHRY, CDR2 SYGVKD. CDR3 sequence reads: CAISESNKRETQYF. The CDR3 nucleotides are TGTGCCATCAGTGAGTCGAACAAGAGGGAGACCCAGTACTTC.

The chain recombines TRBV7-9 with TRBJ2-3; TRBD2 aligns across 12 bases. V lost 5 bases, J lost 6 bases, and 9 bases stayed unmatched. Germline values: CDR1 SEHNR, CDR2 FQNEAQ (reference sequence). This CDR3 has 16 amino acids. CDR3 coding DNA: TGTGCCAGCAGCCCCCATGGCGGGACTAGCGGGGATACGCAGTATTTT. Its translation is CASSPHGGTSGDTQYF.

Here the CDR3 reads CASSPPTSTDTQYF. The CDR3 nucleotides read TGCGCCAGCAGCCCGCCGACAAGCACAGATACGCAGTATTTT. This rearrangement joins TRBV5-1 to TRBJ2-3, with unresolved D. This CDR3 is built from 14 residues. The V gene lost 4 bases and the J gene lost 0 bases, with 9 bases spanning the gap. CDR1 is SGHRS and CDR2 is YFSETQ in the germline V gene. The full variable domain, its missing parts supplied by reference TRBV5-1 and TRBJ2-3, is KAGVTQTPRYLIKTRGQQVTLSCSPISGHRSVSWYQQTPGQGLQFLFEYFSETQRNKGNFPGRFSGRQFSNSRSEMNVSTLELGDSALYLCASSPPTSTDTQYFGPGTRLTVL.

This chain uses TRBV30 with TRBJ1-3; D unresolved. The CDR3 extends over 14 amino acids. Germline V CDR1 and CDR2: GTSNPN, SVGIG (reference sequence). With 2 bases removed from V and 0 bases from J, the gap between germline ends came to 8 bases. CDR3 loop: CAWSWLGSGNTIYF. CDR3 nucleotide sequence: TGTGCCTGGAGTTGGCTTGGCTCTGGAAACACCATATATTTT.

J is TRBJ1-1 and V is TRBV9; the D gene is possibly TRBD1 (5 bases). CDR1 is SGDLS and CDR2 is YYNGEE in the germline V gene. The CDR3 is made up of 15 amino acids. V lost 0 bases and J 5 bases, leaving 14 bases between the germline ends. For the CDR3, the DNA is TGTGCCAGCAGCGTAGATGGAGGAAGGGGAACTGAAGCTTTCTTT. Protein product: CASSVDGGRGTEAFF.

The chain links TRBV5-1 to TRBJ2-5; 9 bases map to TRBD2. Germline lookup yields CDR1 SGHRS and CDR2 YFSETQ. The CDR3 covers 16 residues. Unmatched junction bases numbered 10, after V lost 0 bases and J lost 7 bases. The CDR3: CASSLELAGPGGTQYF. The CDR3 DNA reads as TGCGCCAGCAGCTTGGAACTAGCGGGCCCGGGGGGGACCCAGTACTTC.

The chain is built from TRBV29-1 and TRBJ1-1, with a tentative D call TRBD1 (6 bases). The V end was cut by 4 bases, the J end by 0 bases, with 9 bases between. Germline lookup yields CDR1 SQVTM and CDR2 ANQGSEA. The CDR3 is made up of 13 amino acids. The CDR3 protein is CSVGRGMNTEAFF. The CDR3 DNA sequence: TGCAGCGTTGGTAGGGGGATGAACACTGAAGCTTTCTTT.

The V and J genes are TRBV28 and TRBJ1-6, with D tentatively TRBD1 (6 bases). Looked up from germline, CDR1 is MDHEN and CDR2 is SYDVKM. V dropped 3 bases and J dropped 4 bases, with 13 bases sitting between them. CDR3 length: 16 residues. The CDR3 region has the DNA TGTGCCAGCAGTTTTCGGGGGGCGGGATATAATTCACCCCTCCACTTT. Translated, it gives CASSFRGAGYNSPLHF.

This chain uses TRBV27 with TRBJ2-3, with 13 bases fitting TRBD2. Germline V gene data show CDR1 as MNHEY and CDR2 as SMNVEV (reference sequence). Germline trimming cut 3 bases from V and 4 bases from J; bases unmatched to any gene: 4. The CDR3 has 16 residues. The CDR3 loop reads CASSFQLAGGPDTQYF. Written as DNA, the CDR3 is TGTGCCAGCAGTTTCCAACTAGCGGGGGGGCCAGATACGCAGTATTTT.

The chain combines TRBV29-1 with TRBJ2-1; 9 bases are shared with TRBD2. Germline CDR1 reads SQVTM; CDR2 reads ANQGSEA. The CDR3 is 13 amino acids. Trimming took 5 bases from V and 8 from J; bases not matched to a gene: 7. The DNA of the CDR3 is TGCAGCGTTCTAGCGGGACCTTCGGATGAGCAGTTCTTC. Amino acid sequence: CSVLAGPSDEQFF.

CDR3 amino acids: CASSQGYGEKLFF. DNA for the CDR3: TGTGCCAGCAGCCAAGGGTACGGGGAAAAACTGTTTTTT. The chain is built from TRBV14 and TRBJ1-4; D remains unclear. Deletions cut 1 base from V and 8 bases from J, with 8 bases between. Germline lookup yields CDR1 SGHDN and CDR2 FVKESK. CDR3 length equals 13 residues.

The V call is TRBV18, the J call TRBJ2-5; maybe TRBD1 (6 bases). V was pared by 0 bases and J by 2 bases, with 10 bases between. The germline CDR1 and CDR2 sequences are KGHSH and LQKENI. The CDR3 loop spans 15 amino acids. The CDR3 DNA reads as TGTGCCAGCTCACCACCATCAGGGGTTCAAGAGACCCAGTACTTC. This sequence encodes CASSPPSGVQETQYF.

This chain uses TRBV7-8 with TRBJ2-5, with a weak D call TRBD1 (5 bases). CDR1 is SGHVS and CDR2 is FQNEAQ in the germline V gene. This CDR3 has 15 residues. Trimming removed 5 bases at V and 0 bases at J, with 13 bases between. The CDR3, as DNA: TGTGCCAGCAGCCCGGAGACAGCGTACCAAGAGACCCAGTACTTC. It is translated as CASSPETAYQETQYF.

The chain employs TRBV5-1 and TRBJ1-6; no clear D gene. The germline V gene has CDR1 SGHRS and CDR2 YFSETQ. The CDR3 runs 16 residues. The germline V and J ends were trimmed by 6 bases and 7 bases, with 20 bases remaining between them. CDR3 nucleotides: TGCGCCAGCAACTTCGGCAAAGACTCGTCAAATTCACCCCTCCACTTT. Amino acid sequence: CASNFGKDSSNSPLHF.

V usage is TRBV28 and J usage is TRBJ1-2, with 7 bases lining up with TRBD1. Germline CDR1 reads MDHEN; CDR2 reads SYDVKM. V lost 5 bases and J lost 6; bases outside the gene matches: 9. CDR3 length: 14 amino acids. As DNA, the CDR3 is TGTGCCAGCAGTCCCCTGACAGGGAGAGATGGCTACACCTTC. Translation gives CASSPLTGRDGYTF.

The rearrangement joins TRBV5-5 to TRBJ1-1, with 11 bases that match TRBD1. The CDR3 is made up of 16 amino acids. The V gene's germline CDR1 is SGHKS and CDR2 YYEKEE (reference sequence). V shed 0 bases and J 4 bases; nucleotides not matched to a gene: 5. The chain's CDR3 is CASSLVSGTGGTEAFF. The CDR3 DNA is TGTGCCAGCAGCTTGGTAAGCGGGACAGGGGGCACTGAAGCTTTCTTT.

The chain recombines TRBV6-5 with TRBJ2-2; D ambiguous. Germline assignment: CDR1 MNHEY and CDR2 SVGAGI. The length of the CDR3 is 12 residues. The V end was cut by 10 bases, the J end by 7 bases, with 13 bases between. The CDR3 spells CATSRGHGELFF. In DNA, the CDR3 is TGTGCCACCTCGAGAGGTCACGGGGAGCTGTTTTTT.

The chain joins TRBV28 to TRBJ1-1, with a tentative D call TRBD1 (6 bases). This CDR3 is 16 amino acids long. V lost 6 bases, J lost 7 bases, and 24 bases lay in between. Germline V gives CDR1 MDHEN, CDR2 SYDVKM. In DNA, the CDR3 is TGTGCCAGCAGACCTTGGGGGCGTGGGTTGGGAAATGAAGCTTTCTTT. It is translated as CASRPWGRGLGNEAFF.

The V and J genes are TRBV5-1 and TRBJ2-3; the D is unclear. Germline V lookup: CDR1 SGHRS, CDR2 YFSETQ. V lost 0 bases and J 2 bases, leaving 10 bases between the germline ends. CDR3 length: 15 residues. The CDR3 DNA reads as TGCGCCAGCAGCTTGGAATCGCGGCCCACAGATACGCAGTATTTT. As protein: CASSLESRPTDTQYF.

This chain uses TRBV27 with TRBJ2-7; TRBD1 is a possible D gene (6 bases). Germline-derived CDR1 and CDR2 are MNHEY and SMNVEV (reference sequence). Trimming took 4 bases from V and 5 from J, leaving 15 bases between them. This CDR3 has 14 amino acids. Here the CDR3 reads CASSYLGHPNEQYF. The CDR3 DNA sequence: TGTGCCAGCAGTTATTTGGGACACCCCAACGAGCAGTACTTC.

V usage is TRBV7-2 and J usage is TRBJ1-2; no definite D call. Germline assignment: CDR1 SGHTA and CDR2 FQGNSA. V lost 1 base and J lost 0, with 6 bases in between. The CDR3 is made up of 14 amino acids. CDR3 region: CASSLGVSNYGYTF. The CDR3 DNA sequence: TGTGCCAGCAGCTTAGGGGTATCTAACTATGGCTACACCTTC.

The chain joins TRBV9 to TRBJ1-4, with D perhaps TRBD1 (6 bases). The CDR3 runs to 15 residues. V was shortened by 3 bases and J by 4 bases, with 13 bases between the two germline ends. Germline-derived CDR1 and CDR2 are SGDLS and YYNGEE. The CDR3 loop is CASSEDRTLNEKLFF. The DNA of the CDR3 is TGTGCCAGCAGCGAAGACAGGACTCTTAATGAAAAACTGTTTTTT.

This sequence joins TRBV7-9 and TRBJ1-4, with D maybe TRBD1 (5 bases). Germline V gives CDR1 SEHNR, CDR2 FQNEAQ (reference sequence). V was shortened by 1 base and J by 1 base, with 7 bases between the two germline ends. The length of the CDR3 is 15 residues. The CDR3 DNA reads TGTGCCAGCAGCTTAGGGAGGGGAACTAATGAAAAACTGTTTTTT. It codes for CASSLGRGTNEKLFF.

The chain links TRBV7-9 to TRBJ2-1; D ambiguous. The germline gives CDR1 SEHNR, CDR2 FQNEAQ (reference sequence). V lost 5 bases and J 3 bases, leaving 17 bases between the germline ends. The CDR3 is 16 residues long. The CDR3 coding sequence is TGTGCCAGCAGCCCCCGGCAACTCCGAAACTACAATGAGCAGTTCTTC. Its translation: CASSPRQLRNYNEQFF. Full variable domain (rest looked up from reference TRBV7-9 and TRBJ2-1): DTGVSQNPRHKITKRGQNVTFRCDPISEHNRLYWYRQTLGQGPEFLTYFQNEAQLEKSRLLSDRFSAERPKGSFSTLEIQRTEQGDSAMYLCASSPRQLRNYNEQFFGPGTRLTVL.

The V call is TRBV5-1, the J call TRBJ2-7; a possible D gene is TRBD1 (5 bases). Trimming removed 7 bases from V and 0 bases from J, with 17 bases in between. The CDR3 covers 15 residues. Germline values: CDR1 SGHRS, CDR2 YFSETQ. CDR3 sequence reads: CASPAGTGPSYEQYF. CDR3 bases: TGCGCCAGCCCCGCCGGTACAGGTCCCTCCTACGAGCAGTACTTC.

The CDR3: CASSLWTGQHRMNTEAFF. The CDR3 nucleotides read TGTGCCAGCAGCCTATGGACAGGCCAGCACAGAATGAACACTGAAGCTTTCTTT. The rearrangement links TRBV11-2 to TRBJ1-1, with 7 bases matching TRBD1. Germline assignment: CDR1 SGHAT and CDR2 FQNNGV. The CDR3 contains 18 residues. V trimming: 5 bases; J trimming: 0 bases; junction bases outside the gene matches: 15.

This clone has just one count. The CDR3 sequence: CASSRDSGSPQHF. CDR3 in DNA: TGTGCCAGCAGCCGGGACAGTGGATCGCCCCAGCATTTT. The chain employs TRBV11-1 and TRBJ1-5; 7 nucleotides match TRBD1. Germline V gene data show CDR1 as SGHAT and CDR2 as FQDESV (reference sequence). The ends lost 5 bases at V and 9 bases at J; junction bases unmatched: 7. The CDR3 sequence is 13 residues long.

Comment on this clone: This sample includes further DNA sequences coding for the same CDR3. The rearrangement uses TRBV9 and TRBJ1-5; D may be TRBD1 (5 bases). The germline V and J ends were trimmed by 0 bases and 1 base, with 5 bases remaining between them. The germline V gene encodes CDR1 SGDLS and CDR2 YYNGEE. The CDR3 has 14 residues. The CDR3 sequence: CASSVEGSNQPQHF. CDR3 sequence (DNA): TGTGCCAGCAGCGTAGAGGGGAGCAATCAGCCCCAGCATTTT.